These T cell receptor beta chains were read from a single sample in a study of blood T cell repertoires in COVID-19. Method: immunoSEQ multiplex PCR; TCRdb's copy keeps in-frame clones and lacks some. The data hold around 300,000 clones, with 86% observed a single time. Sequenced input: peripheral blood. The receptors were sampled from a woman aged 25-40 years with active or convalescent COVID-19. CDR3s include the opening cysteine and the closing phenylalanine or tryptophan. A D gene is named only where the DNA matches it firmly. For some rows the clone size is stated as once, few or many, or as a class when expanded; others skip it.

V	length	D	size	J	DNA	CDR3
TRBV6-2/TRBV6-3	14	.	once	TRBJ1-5	TGTGCCAGCAGTTACTCGAAAGGCGGGGCCCGGGAGCATTTT	CASSYSKGGAREHF
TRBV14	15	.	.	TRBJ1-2	TGTGCCAGCAGCCCTAGTAAGGGGTTAGTCTATGGCTACACCTTC	CASSPSKGLVYGYTF
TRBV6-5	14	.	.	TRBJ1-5	TGTGCCAGCAGAAACGGACAACGCAATCAGCCCCAGCATTTT	CASRNGQRNQPQHF
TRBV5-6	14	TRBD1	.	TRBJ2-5	TGTGCCAGCAGCTCTGGGACAGGGAGAGAGACCCAGTACTTC	CASSSGTGRETQYF
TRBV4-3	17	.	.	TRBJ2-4	TGCGCCAGCAGCCAAGATCCCCCACAGGCCAGGGTAAACATTCAGTACTTC	CASSQDPPQARVNIQYF
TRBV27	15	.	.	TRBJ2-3	TGTGCCAGCAGTTTATTGGCACGGGTCACAGATACGCAGTATTTT	CASSLLARVTDTQYF
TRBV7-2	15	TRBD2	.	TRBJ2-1	TGTGCCAGCAGCTTAGATCGGGGGGGGTACAATGAGCAGTTCTTC	CASSLDRGGYNEQFF
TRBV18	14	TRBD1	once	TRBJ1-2	TGTGCCAGCTCACCGAGACAGGGGAACTATGGCTACACCTTC	CASSPRQGNYGYTF
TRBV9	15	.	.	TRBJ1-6	TGTGCCAGCAGCGTCGACAACTCCTATAATTCACCCCTCCACTTT	CASSVDNSYNSPLHF
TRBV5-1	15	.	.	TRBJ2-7	TGCGCCAGCAGCTGGGGCCAGGGCTCGGACTACGAGCAGTACTTC	CASSWGQGSDYEQYF
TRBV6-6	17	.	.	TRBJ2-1	TGTGCCAGCAGCCGAACGAACGGGCCCGGGATTCGCAATGAGCAGTTCTTC	CASSRTNGPGIRNEQFF
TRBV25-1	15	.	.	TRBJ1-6	TGTGCCAGCAGTGAATCTCGGGGAAATAATTCACCCCTCCACTTT	CASSESRGNNSPLHF
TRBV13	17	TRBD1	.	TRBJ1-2	TGTGCCAGCAGCCATTACCAGACAGGGGGCGCAAGGTATGGCTACACCTTC	CASSHYQTGGARYGYTF
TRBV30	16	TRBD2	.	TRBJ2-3	TGTGCCTGGAGTGCCTCTAGCGGGGCTAGCACAGATACGCAGTATTTT	CAWSASSGASTDTQYF
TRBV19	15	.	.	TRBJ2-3	TGTGCCAGTAGTACCCCGTATACTAGCACAGATACGCAGTATTTT	CASSTPYTSTDTQYF
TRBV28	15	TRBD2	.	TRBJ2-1	TGTGCCAGCAGTTTCCCCGGACTAGCGAGGAATGAGCAGTTCTTC	CASSFPGLARNEQFF
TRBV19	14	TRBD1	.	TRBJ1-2	TGTGCCACTCAAAAAGGGGGCGTCAGGGATGGCTACACCTTC	CATQKGGVRDGYTF